This passage covers 18 T cell receptor beta chains from one sample sequenced in a study of shared clonotypes between healthy human individuals. The assay was immunoSEQ multiplex PCR, and TCRdb's table has in-frame clones only and misses some. The data contain about 480,000 clones, about 79% of them singletons. Sequencing was performed on PBMCs. These receptors were taken from a middle-aged woman in good health. Some clones in this sample may be carry-over from other donors' samples.

The chain combines TRBV7-2 with TRBJ2-1; 8 positions agree with TRBD2. The CDR3 runs to 14 residues. Trimming removed 5 bases from V and 6 bases from J; junction bases left unmatched: 6. Germline lookup yields CDR1 SGHTA and CDR2 FQGNSA. The CDR3 sequence: CASSPLSGSNEQFF. The CDR3 region has the DNA TGTGCCAGCAGCCCCCTAAGCGGGAGCAATGAGCAGTTCTTC.

This sequence joins TRBV4-3 and TRBJ2-3; no clear D. The germline V gene has CDR1 LGHNA and CDR2 YSLEER. This CDR3 region has 17 residues. Trimming cost V 0 bases and J 3 bases, with 16 bases left between them. The CDR3 DNA sequence: TGCGCCAGCAGCCAAGATCGTGTGAGGTATGCAACAGATACGCAGTATTTT. The encoded protein is CASSQDRVRYATDTQYF.

The chain joins TRBV6-5 to TRBJ2-3; a possible D gene is TRBD2 (5 bases). Trimming cost V 6 bases and J 6 bases, with 10 bases left between them. CDR3 length equals 12 residues. Germline assignment: CDR1 MNHEY and CDR2 SVGAGI. CDR3 protein: CASSRTGDTQYF. The DNA of the CDR3 is TGTGCCAGCAGCCGAACGGGGGATACGCAGTATTTT.

The chain employs TRBV11-3 and TRBJ2-1; D not resolved. The CDR3 is made up of 12 amino acids. Germline-derived CDR1 and CDR2 are SGHNT and YENEEA. Trimming pared 0 bases from V and 9 bases from J, leaving 6 bases between. This CDR3 is CASSLELSEQFF. CDR3 nucleotides: TGTGCCAGCAGCTTAGAACTTAGTGAGCAGTTCTTC. The full variable domain, in which reference TRBV11-3 and TRBJ2-1 provide the parts outside the CDR3, is EAGVVQSPRYKIIEKKQPVAFWCNPISGHNTLYWYLQNLGQGPELLIRYENEEAVDDSQLPKDRFSAERLKGVDSTLKIQPAELGDSAVYLCASSLELSEQFFGPGTRLTVL.

The V call is TRBV5-1, the J call TRBJ2-7; D is unclear. Germline values: CDR1 SGHRS, CDR2 YFSETQ. Trimming took 4 bases from V and 9 from J, leaving 11 bases between them. The CDR3 sequence is 11 residues long. The CDR3 is CASSLGGWQYF. Written as DNA, the CDR3 is TGCGCCAGCAGCCTGGGTGGGTGGCAGTACTTC.

The chain recombines TRBV27 with TRBJ2-7; weak D call: TRBD2 (6 bases). Germline loops: CDR1 MNHEY, CDR2 SMNVEV (reference sequence). V was shortened by 6 bases and J by 3 bases, with 18 bases between the two germline ends. The CDR3 contains 15 residues. The CDR3 spells CASSARGSGNYEQYF. The CDR3 DNA sequence: TGTGCCAGCAGCGCTAGGGGTAGCGGAAACTACGAGCAGTACTTC.

The chain joins TRBV5-1 to TRBJ2-3; 13 bases line up with TRBD2. This CDR3 comprises 16 residues. Germline assignment: CDR1 SGHRS and CDR2 YFSETQ. Losses at the gene ends were 4 bases for V and 2 bases for J; bases not matched to a gene: 4. The CDR3 loop reads CASSVGLAGTTDTQYF. The CDR3 DNA sequence: TGCGCCAGCAGCGTGGGACTAGCGGGGACCACAGATACGCAGTATTTT.

The chain joins TRBV30 to TRBJ1-3, with 8 bases identical to TRBD1. This CDR3 region has 14 residues. Germline V gives CDR1 GTSNPN, CDR2 SVGIG (reference sequence). Trimming cost V 2 bases and J 12 bases; bases outside gene matches: 12. This CDR3 reads CAWSPGTGQHSIYF. DNA of the CDR3: TGTGCCTGGAGTCCCGGGACAGGCCAACACAGCATATATTTT.

This chain links TRBV5-5 with TRBJ1-5; D uncertain. The length of the CDR3 is 17 residues. The germline V and J ends were trimmed by 0 bases and 3 bases, with 16 bases remaining between them. Germline lookup yields CDR1 SGHKS and CDR2 YYEKEE (reference sequence). The CDR3 bases are TGTGCCAGCAGCTTGGAGCAGCTAGGGAGGGCCAATCAGCCCCAGCATTTT. Translated: CASSLEQLGRANQPQHF. The complete variable domain, with remaining parts taken from reference TRBV5-5 and TRBJ1-5, reads DAGVTQSPTHLIKTRGQQVTLRCSPISGHKSVSWYQQVLGQGPQFIFQYYEKEERGRGNFPDRFSARQFPNYSSELNVNALLLGDSALYLCASSLEQLGRANQPQHFGDGTRLSIL.

The V and J genes are TRBV27 and TRBJ1-4; D not certain. The CDR3 is 17 amino acids. Germline-derived CDR1 and CDR2 are MNHEY and SMNVEV (reference sequence). Trimming stripped 6 bases from V and 10 bases from J, with 27 bases between. CDR3: CASSQTPDKEGIGKLFF. As DNA, the CDR3 is TGTGCCAGCAGCCAGACCCCAGACAAGGAGGGAATAGGAAAACTGTTTTTT.

This chain uses TRBV29-1 with TRBJ1-4; maybe TRBD1 (5 bases). The germline V gene has CDR1 SQVTM and CDR2 ANQGSEA. CDR3 length: 13 residues. Deletions cut 6 bases from V and 4 bases from J, with 12 bases between. The DNA for the CDR3 is TGCAGCGTCCGCAGGGCCAATAATGAAAAACTGTTTTTT. Translation: CSVRRANNEKLFF.

This clone showed up just once. The chain recombines TRBV14 with TRBJ2-1, with TRBD2 as a possible D gene (7 bases). Germline V gene lookup returns CDR1 SGHDN and CDR2 FVKESK. This CDR3 is 18 amino acids long. V was trimmed by 0 bases and J by 12 bases, leaving 27 bases between them. The CDR3 region is CASSQEGQLASWSVGQFF. CDR3 in DNA: TGTGCCAGCAGCCAAGAGGGACAACTAGCGAGCTGGTCGGTGGGGCAGTTCTTC.

The chain links TRBV5-1 to TRBJ2-5; tentatively, D is TRBD1 (6 bases). The CDR3 has 14 residues. Germline CDR1 and CDR2: SGHRS and YFSETQ. Trimming took 0 bases from V and 0 from J, leaving 6 bases between them. This chain's CDR3 is CASSLGQDQETQYF. The DNA for the CDR3 is TGCGCCAGCAGCTTGGGACAGGACCAAGAGACCCAGTACTTC.

The chain is built from TRBV30 and TRBJ1-2; D is ambiguous. The CDR3 is 14 residues long. V gave up 1 base and J gave up 6 bases, with 15 bases separating them. Germline V gene lookup returns CDR1 GTSNPN and CDR2 SVGIG (reference sequence). CDR3 DNA: TGTGCCTGGAGTGACGGCGGACGACGGAATGGCTACACCTTC. As protein: CAWSDGGRRNGYTF.

The CDR3 coding sequence is TGTGCCAGCAGCCACCGGGAAGGATCACCCCTCCACTTT. It is translated as CASSHREGSPLHF. The chain links TRBV7-8 to TRBJ1-6; D is uncertain. This CDR3 spans 13 amino acids. Germline V CDR1 and CDR2: SGHVS, FQNEAQ. Trimming left V 5 bases short and J 10 bases short, with 12 bases between.

The chain links TRBV10-1 to TRBJ2-7; D tentatively reads TRBD1 or TRBD2 (6 bases each). The CDR3 is 17 amino acids. Trimming stripped 6 bases from V and 3 bases from J, with 24 bases between. Looked up from germline, CDR1 is WNHNN and CDR2 is SYGVQD (reference sequence). CDR3 region: CASRHSGPRRGDYEQYF. In DNA form, the CDR3 reads TGCGCCAGCAGACACTCCGGGCCCCGGAGGGGGGACTACGAGCAGTACTTC.

The CDR3 DNA follows: TGTGCCAGCAGCTCCTTCATGGGCACTGAAGCTTTCTTT. Translating it yields CASSSFMGTEAFF. The chain recombines TRBV7-9 with TRBJ1-1, with D unclear. The CDR3 covers 13 residues. The V end lost 4 bases, the J end lost 4 bases, and 10 bases lay between the germline ends. Germline CDR1 SEHNR, CDR2 FQNEAQ (reference sequence).

The CDR3 DNA reads TGTGCCAGCAGTCAGATTAGGGGTCGGGGCGAGCAGTACTTC. Its translation is CASSQIRGRGEQYF. The chain links TRBV27 to TRBJ2-7, with D possibly called TRBD1 or TRBD2 (5 bases each). Germline V CDR1 and CDR2: MNHEY, SMNVEV (reference sequence). V lost 5 bases to trimming and J lost 6 bases, with 17 bases between them. The CDR3 loop spans 14 amino acids.